These 16 T cell receptor beta chains share one sample of origin, sequenced in a study of response to subunit inactivated influenza vaccine. TCRdb re-called the RT-PCR reads with MiXCR, one entry per CDR3 protein. The repertoire holds approximately 490,000 distinct CDR3 sequences, approximately 7.2% seen once, with 13% in the top ten. The sequencing used PBMCs from blood, collected around 25 months after vaccination. The receptors were gathered from a man aged 50-75 years who received an inactivated influenza vaccine.

This clonotype was recorded many times. The chain has TRBV5-1 and TRBJ2-1; D is perhaps TRBD1 (6 bases). Germline assignment: CDR1 SGHRS and CDR2 YFSETQ. The V end lost 3 bases, the J end lost 6 bases, and 16 bases lay between the germline ends. CDR3 length equals 15 residues. CDR3 DNA: TGCGCCAGCAGCTCGGTGGGGGCGCGAGGCAATGAGCAGTTCTTC. Its translation: CASSSVGARGNEQFF.

This chain uses TRBV9 with TRBJ2-2, with D perhaps matching TRBD1 (6 bases). The ends were cut back, 4 bases at V and 2 bases at J, with 15 bases in the middle. This CDR3 is built from 16 residues. Per germline, CDR1 SGDLS and CDR2 YYNGEE. CDR3 coding DNA: TGTGCCAGCAGCCCAACAGGGATTCGAAACACCGGGGAGCTGTTTTTT. This gives the protein CASSPTGIRNTGELFF.

This clonotype was recorded at least ten times. The rearrangement joins TRBV11-1 to TRBJ2-2; TRBD2 aligns across 8 bases. V gave up 2 bases and J gave up 6 bases; unmatched junction bases: 8. The CDR3 has 16 amino acids. Germline CDR1 SGHAT, CDR2 FQDESV (reference sequence). The CDR3 coding sequence is TGTGCCAGCAGCTTAACGAGGGCGGGAGGCGCCGGGGAGCTGTTTTTT. Its translation is CASSLTRAGGAGELFF.

There are a few counts of this clonotype. The chain carries TRBV6-2 or TRBV6-3 and TRBJ1-2, with D possibly TRBD1 on 6 matching bases. Germline loops: CDR1 MNHEY, CDR2 SVGEGT. Trimming pared 5 bases from V and 6 bases from J, leaving 7 bases between. This CDR3 is 11 amino acids long. This CDR3 is CASSKGDGYTF. CDR3 coding DNA: TGTGCCAGCAGTAAGGGGGATGGCTACACCTTC.

This clonotype showed up just a few times. J is TRBJ2-7 and V is TRBV12-3 or TRBV12-4; 7 bases align to TRBD1. The CDR3 has 14 amino acids. V shed 2 bases and J 5 bases; nucleotides not matched to a gene: 6. CDR3 region: CASSLMTGRDEQYF. DNA for the CDR3: TGTGCCAGCAGTTTAATGACAGGGCGAGACGAGCAGTACTTC.

This clonotype was seen only a few times. The chain has TRBV5-1 and TRBJ2-1; 13 nucleotides match TRBD2. CDR1 SGHRS and CDR2 YFSETQ come from the germline V gene. The junction had 5 bases not matched to a gene; V was cut back by 1 base and J by 1 base. The CDR3 length is 18 residues. CDR3 residues: CASSLLLTSGRSYNEQFF. The CDR3, as DNA: TGCGCCAGCAGCTTGCTCCTGACTAGCGGGAGGTCCTACAATGAGCAGTTCTTC.

This clonotype was seen more than once but under ten times. The chain has TRBV7-2 and TRBJ2-7, with 8 nucleotides matching TRBD1. The V gene end was trimmed by 4 bases and the J gene end by 5 bases; junction bases not matched to a gene: 10. The CDR3 contains 15 residues. Germline V CDR1 and CDR2: SGHTA, FQGNSA. The CDR3 reads CASSSDRVSGDEQYF. The CDR3 region has the DNA TGTGCCAGCAGCTCGGACAGGGTCTCGGGGGACGAGCAGTACTTC.

This clonotype was recorded a few times. The chain uses TRBV6-6 and TRBJ1-2; D gene ambiguous. This CDR3 has 13 amino acids. With 6 bases removed from V and 2 bases from J, the gap between germline ends came to 10 bases. The V gene's germline CDR1 is MNHNY and CDR2 SVGAGI (reference sequence). CDR3 in amino acids: CASRPDMNYGYTF. CDR3 in DNA: TGTGCCAGCAGACCCGACATGAACTATGGCTACACCTTC.

In this sample, this clonotype turned up a few times. This chain joins TRBV24-1 and TRBJ2-2; unclear D gene. In germline, CDR1 is KGHDR, CDR2 SFDVKD. This CDR3 contains 13 residues. Trimming took off 10 bases at V and 8 bases at J, with 16 bases between the two ends. DNA of the CDR3: TGTGCCACTACAAAGGGTTTAGGAGGGGAGCTGTTTTTT. It yields the protein CATTKGLGGELFF.

The chain employs TRBV6-2 or TRBV6-3 and TRBJ1-1, with D maybe TRBD1 (5 bases). V dropped 2 bases and J dropped 4 bases, with 8 bases sitting between them. Germline CDR1 and CDR2: MNHEY and SVGEGT. This CDR3 region has 13 residues. The CDR3 bases are TGTGCCAGCAGTTACGGGGCAGGCACTGAAGCTTTCTTT. Its protein product is CASSYGAGTEAFF.

The rearrangement uses TRBV5-1 and TRBJ2-7, with D perhaps TRBD1 (6 bases). Germline assignment: CDR1 SGHRS and CDR2 YFSETQ. Trimming removed 3 bases at V and 3 bases at J, with 16 bases between. The CDR3 consists of 15 residues. CDR3 in DNA: TGCGCCAGCAGCTACCTGGACAGCCGAAGCTACGAGCAGTACTTC. The encoded protein is CASSYLDSRSYEQYF.

This clonotype was seen at least ten times. This rearrangement joins TRBV4-1 to TRBJ1-2; D uncertain. The CDR3 runs 13 residues. V lost 0 bases and J lost 5, with 7 bases in between. Germline values: CDR1 MGHRA, CDR2 YSYEKL. CDR3 nucleotides: TGCGCCAGCAGCCAAGATGGGTCTTATGGCTACACCTTC. It codes for CASSQDGSYGYTF.

This clonotype occurred a few times. The gene calls are TRBV12-3 or TRBV12-4 and TRBJ2-7; the D gene is possibly TRBD2 (5 bases). This CDR3 spans 12 amino acids. V was trimmed by 7 bases and J by 6 bases, leaving 13 bases between them. The CDR3 nucleotides are TGTGCCAGCAACCGAGCGGACTCCGAGCAGTACTTC. Its translation: CASNRADSEQYF.

The gene calls are TRBV12-3 or TRBV12-4 and TRBJ2-7; 10 bases match TRBD1. Trimming took 5 bases from V and 2 from J; bases not matched to a gene: 3. The CDR3 has 14 amino acids. The CDR3 sequence is CASSVTGGPYEQYF. DNA for the CDR3: TGTGCCAGCAGTGTGACAGGGGGCCCCTACGAGCAGTACTTC.

A few counts support this clonotype. The gene calls are TRBV7-2 and TRBJ2-2; D possibly matches TRBD1 or TRBD2 (5 bases each). The germline V gene encodes CDR1 SGHTA and CDR2 FQGNSA. The CDR3 length is 15 residues. V dropped 1 base and J dropped 4 bases, with 10 bases sitting between them. CDR3 region: CASSLGPGRTGELFF. DNA for the CDR3: TGTGCCAGCAGCTTAGGCCCGGGGCGCACCGGGGAGCTGTTTTTT.

This clonotype was seen repeatedly, ten times or more. This CDR3 is CSVEDWNRGGPGELFF. The DNA of the CDR3 is TGCAGCGTTGAAGATTGGAACAGGGGGGGCCCCGGGGAGCTGTTTTTT. The chain couples TRBV29-1 to TRBJ2-2, with D maybe TRBD1 (8 bases). Germline CDR1 is SQVTM and CDR2 is ANQGSEA. The CDR3 extends over 16 amino acids. V was clipped by 0 bases and J by 6 bases, with 17 bases between them.